This TCR beta chain was sequenced for a study of T cell repertoires in cytomegalovirus infection. V was pared by 7 bases and J by 5 bases, with 6 bases of the junction left unmatched. The CDR3 runs to 14 residues. CDR1 and CDR2 (germline): LNHDA, SQIVND (reference sequence). The sample holds a few counts of this clonotype. TCRdb used MiXCR to reprocess the reads, holding one entry per CDR3 protein. The sample shows more than 650,000 distinct CDR3 sequences, roughly 35% of them seen only once. The chain combines TRBV19 with TRBJ2-2; TRBD1 matches 8 bases. The source of this sequence is a human donor in good health (CMV status not recorded). Some clones in this sample may be carry-over from other donors' samples. The sequencing input was PBMCs. CDR3 in amino acids: CASKVTGVTGELFF. The CDR3 nucleotides are TGTGCCAGTAAGGTGACAGGGGTAACCGGGGAGCTGTTTTTT.